This TCR beta chain is drawn from a study of ipilimumab plus nivolumab after autologous stem cell transplantation. About the research overall: The myeloma cohort included high-risk transplant-naive patients and patients relapsing within 3 years of a first autologous transplant.

TCRdb's table, derived via immunoSEQ multiplex PCR, lists solely in-frame clones and lacks some. The sample yields 8,000 to 10,000 clones, about 67% seen once. V shed 0 bases and J shed 5 bases, with 18 bases lying between them. CDR1 and CDR2 (germline): SGHRS, YFSETQ. This CDR3 comprises 16 residues. The TCR sequence derives from a female donor with multiple myeloma. The specimen comprised PBMCs, sampled in a trial of ipilimumab plus nivolumab as post-transplant consolidation. The chain carries TRBV5-1 and TRBJ2-7; D is possibly TRBD1 or TRBD2 (5 bases each). The CDR3 DNA sequence: TGCGCCAGCAGCTTGGTCGGGGCCAGTGATTCCAACGAGCAGTACTTC. Amino acid sequence: CASSLVGASDSNEQYF.